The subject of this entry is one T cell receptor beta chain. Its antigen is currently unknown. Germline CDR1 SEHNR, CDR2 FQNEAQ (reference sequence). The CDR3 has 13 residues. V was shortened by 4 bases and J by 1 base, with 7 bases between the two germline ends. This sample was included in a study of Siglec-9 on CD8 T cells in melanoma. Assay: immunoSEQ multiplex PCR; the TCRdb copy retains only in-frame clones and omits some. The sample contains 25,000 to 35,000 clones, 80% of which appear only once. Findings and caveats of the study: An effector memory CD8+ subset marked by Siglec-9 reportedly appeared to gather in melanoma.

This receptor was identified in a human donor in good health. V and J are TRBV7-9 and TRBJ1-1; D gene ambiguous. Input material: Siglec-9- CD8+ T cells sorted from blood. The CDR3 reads CASSSSANTEAFF. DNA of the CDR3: TGTGCCAGCAGCTCCTCGGCGAACACTGAAGCTTTCTTT.